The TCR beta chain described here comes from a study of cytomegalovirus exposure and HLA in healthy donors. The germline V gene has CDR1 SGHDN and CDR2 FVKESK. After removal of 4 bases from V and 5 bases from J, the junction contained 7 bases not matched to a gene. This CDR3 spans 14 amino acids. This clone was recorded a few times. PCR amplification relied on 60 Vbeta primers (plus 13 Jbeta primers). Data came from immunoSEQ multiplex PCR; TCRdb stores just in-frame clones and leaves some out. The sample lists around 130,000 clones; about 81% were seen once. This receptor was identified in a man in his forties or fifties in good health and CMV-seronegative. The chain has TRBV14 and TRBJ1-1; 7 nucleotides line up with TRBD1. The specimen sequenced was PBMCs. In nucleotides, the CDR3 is TGTGCCAGCAGCCGTAGGGACAGAGAGACTGAAGCTTTCTTT. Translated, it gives CASSRRDRETEAFF.